A selection of T cell receptor beta chains follows, all from one sample in a study of blood T cell repertoires in COVID-19. Produced via immunoSEQ multiplex PCR; TCRdb's table is partial and in-frame only. The sample includes about 160,000 clones, more than 60% of them seen just once. What was sequenced was peripheral blood. These receptors all come from a man between 60 and 75 years old with acute or convalescent COVID-19. Each CDR3 is given with its conserved first and last residue. A D gene is named only where the DNA matches it firmly. A clone size is listed for some rows: how often the clone was seen (once, few, many), or a class if it is expanded.

>TRBJ2-7|TRBD2|.|TRBV9
CASSATTSGDSYEQYF
TGTGCCAGCAGCGCGACCACTAGCGGGGACTCCTACGAGCAGTACTTC
>TRBJ2-7|TRBD2|.|TRBV11-2
CASSWGGGEQYF
TGTGCCAGCAGCTGGGGGGGAGGCGAGCAGTACTTC
>TRBJ2-2|TRBD1|.|TRBV29-1
CSVVDRETPGELFF
TGCAGCGTAGTTGACAGGGAGACTCCCGGGGAGCTGTTTTTT
>TRBJ2-2|TRBD2|.|TRBV4-2
CASSQDGAGGRTGELFF
TGTGCCAGCAGCCAAGATGGAGCGGGGGGGCGCACCGGGGAGCTGTTTTTT
>TRBJ1-2|.|.|TRBV29-1
CSSYWPGTGYGYTF
TGCAGCTCTTATTGGCCCGGAACAGGCTATGGCTACACCTTC
>TRBJ2-7|TRBD1|once|TRBV10-3
CAISEGDRYEQYF
TGTGCCATCAGTGAAGGGGACAGATACGAGCAGTACTTC
>TRBJ2-5|.|.|TRBV7-9
CASSSWGEETQYF
TGTGCCAGCAGTAGCTGGGGAGAAGAGACCCAGTACTTC
>TRBJ2-5|.|.|TRBV30
CAWRAGMETQYF
TGTGCCTGGAGAGCAGGGATGGAGACCCAGTACTTC
>TRBJ2-6|.|few|TRBV7-5
CARNPTGTSRSGANVLTF
TGTGCCAGAAACCCTACCGGGACTAGCAGGTCTGGGGCCAACGTCCTGACTTTC
>TRBJ2-7|TRBD1|.|TRBV2
CASSGKGQGSAKSSYEQYF
TGTGCCAGCAGTGGAAAGGGACAGGGGAGCGCAAAATCTTCCTACGAGCAGTACTTC
>TRBJ2-5|.|few|TRBV12-5
CASGLTAEETQYF
TGTGCTAGTGGTTTGACAGCTGAAGAGACCCAGTACTTC
>TRBJ1-1|.|many|TRBV7-9
CASSSYTTGNTEAFF
TGTGCCAGCAGCTCGTACACAACAGGGAACACTGAAGCTTTCTTT
>TRBJ1-3|.|.|TRBV7-8
CASSSRRSGNTIYF
TGTGCCAGCAGCTCCCGGAGGTCCGGAAACACCATATATTTT
>TRBJ2-2|TRBD1|.|TRBV6-5
CASARQGGNTGELFF
TGTGCCAGCGCCCGACAGGGGGGAAACACCGGGGAGCTGTTTTTT
>TRBJ1-2|TRBD1|.|TRBV30
CAWSEQGAEGYGYTF
TGTGCCTGGAGTGAACAGGGGGCCGAGGGATATGGCTACACCTTC
>TRBJ1-6|.|few|TRBV3-1/TRBV3-2
CASSQAAGPLHF
TGTGCCAGCAGCCAGGCTGCGGGGCCCCTCCACTTT
>TRBJ2-7|TRBD1|.|TRBV18
CASSDRDEAEQYF
TGTGCCAGCTCGGACAGGGATGAGGCCGAGCAGTACTTC
>TRBJ2-3|.|.|TRBV10-2
CASSGGLPPDTQYF
TGCGCCAGCAGTGGGGGACTCCCCCCAGATACGCAGTATTTT
>TRBJ2-5|TRBD2|.|TRBV24-1
CATSDPLTSGGGRTQYF
TGTGCCACCAGTGATCCACTGACTAGCGGGGGGGGGCGGACCCAGTACTTC
>TRBJ2-3|.|.|TRBV3-1/TRBV3-2
CASSQGEANTQYF
TGTGCCAGCAGCCAAGGGGAGGCGAATACGCAGTATTTT
>TRBJ2-1|.|.|TRBV30
CAWSDLTGSYNEQFF
TGTGCCTGGAGTGACTTAACTGGCTCCTACAATGAGCAGTTCTTC
>TRBJ2-7|TRBD1|.|TRBV27
CASSFGTGDYEQYF
TGTGCCAGCAGTTTCGGGACAGGGGACTACGAGCAGTACTTC
>TRBJ2-5|TRBD2|.|TRBV5-1
CASSSTSGGSGETQYF
TGCGCCAGCAGTTCGACTAGCGGGGGATCTGGAGAGACCCAGTACTTC
>TRBJ1-2|.|.|TRBV7-8
CASSPRALSNYGYTF
TGTGCCAGCAGCCCCAGGGCGCTCTCTAACTATGGCTACACCTTC
>TRBJ1-4|TRBD1|once|TRBV5-1
CASSLPGTGGEKLFF
TGCGCCAGCAGCCTTCCCGGGACAGGGGGTGAAAAACTGTTTTTT
>TRBJ2-5|TRBD1|large|TRBV19
CASSITGQGAGETQYF
TGTGCCAGTAGTATAACGGGACAGGGGGCTGGAGAGACCCAGTACTTC
>TRBJ2-1|TRBD2|.|TRBV6-5
CASRAGGHRGNEQFF
TGTGCCAGCAGGGCGGGGGGGCATAGAGGCAATGAGCAGTTCTTC
>TRBJ2-3|.|.|TRBV28
CASTPREQGSTDTQYF
TGTGCCAGCACCCCTCGGGAACAGGGCAGCACAGATACGCAGTATTTT
>TRBJ1-4|.|.|TRBV14
CATQGGPNEKLFF
TGTGCCACCCAGGGAGGACCTAATGAAAAACTGTTTTTT
>TRBJ1-2|TRBD1|.|TRBV28
CASSPGQASYGYTF
TGTGCCAGCAGTCCGGGACAGGCCTCCTATGGCTACACCTTC
>TRBJ1-5|.|.|TRBV12-5
CASGLGGRNQPQHF
TGTGCTAGTGGTTTGGGGGGGCGCAATCAGCCCCAGCATTTT